This TCR beta chain was sequenced for a study of CXCR3-negative and CXCR3-positive naive CD8 T cells. About this clonotype itself: Its antigen is not identified.

Study-level points and caveats: Between one naive subset and the other, surface CD5 was comparable, and TCR strength was inferred from TRB CDR3 properties. CXCR3-positive naive cells had more hydrophobic TRB CDR3s than CXCR3-negative naive cells.

In preparing the TRB cDNA libraries, 5' RACE with UMI labels was used. Reanalyzing the 5' RACE reads, TCRdb keeps one entry per CDR3 protein, without DNA. This table lists 100,000 to 150,000 distinct CDR3 sequences. Germline CDR1 reads LGHNA; CDR2 reads YNFKEQ. This CDR3 spans 16 amino acids. This TCR was sampled from a human donor in good health. Some clones in this sample may be carry-over from other donors' samples. The J gene is TRBJ2-1, the V gene TRBV4-2; lacking DNA, the TRBD2 call made by TCRdb goes unchecked. The material sequenced was naive CXCR3+ CD8+ T cells from blood. The subset here: CD45RO-CCR7+CD27+CD95- naive CD8+ T cells expressing CXCR3 (TNR3+). The chain's CDR3 is CASSQDHLAGYNEQFF.